Listed below are T cell receptor beta chains from one sample, sequenced in a study of T cells in Graves' hyperthyroidism and ophthalmopathy. Each CDR3 protein is one row after TCRdb ran MiXCR on the multiplex PCR reads. Of around 620,000 distinct CDR3 sequences in the sample, around 16% are singletons; the top ten hold about 3.8%. Material for sequencing was blood. The receptors were sampled from a young woman with Graves' hyperthyroidism. Both conserved end residues are part of each CDR3. The order of the fields is V gene, D gene, J gene, clone size, CDR3 protein, CDR3 DNA. D genes are given only for firm matches. Rows may omit the clone size; those that give it use once, few, many or a size class.

>TRBV30|-|TRBJ2-3|-
CAWSRLGRNTDTQYF
TGTGCCTGGAGTAGGTTAGGGAGAAACACAGATACGCAGTATTTT
>TRBV19|-|TRBJ2-3|many
CASSIEAAAGTDTQYF
TGTGCCAGTAGTATAGAGGCGGCGGCGGGCACAGATACGCAGTATTTT
>TRBV4-3|-|TRBJ1-6|few
CASSQVRGSYNSPLHF
TGCGCCAGCAGCCAAGTAAGGGGCTCCTATAATTCACCCCTCCACTTT
>TRBV12-3/TRBV12-4|-|TRBJ2-1|many
CASSYYADNEQFF
TGTGCCAGCAGTTATTACGCTGACAATGAGCAGTTCTTC
>TRBV29-1|TRBD1|TRBJ1-2|-
CSVGGGTGVYGYTF
TGCAGCGTCGGTGGAGGGACAGGAGTCTATGGCTACACCTTC
>TRBV3-1|-|TRBJ2-1|-
CASSPEGGGPYYEQFF
TGTGCCAGCAGCCCAGAGGGGGGAGGGCCCTACTATGAGCAGTTCTTC
>TRBV19|-|TRBJ2-1|-
CASSIAHGPSYNEQFF
TGTGCCAGTAGTATCGCTCACGGACCCTCCTACAATGAGCAGTTCTTC
>TRBV3-1|-|TRBJ2-1|many
CASSPPYYNEQFF
TGTGCCAGCAGCCCCCCTTATTACAATGAGCAGTTCTTC
>TRBV7-8|TRBD2|TRBJ2-7|many
CASSLVIAGAYEQYF
TGTGCCAGCAGCTTAGTAATAGCGGGAGCGTACGAGCAGTACTTC
>TRBV9|TRBD2|TRBJ2-3|many
CASSEGLGTSGTHTQYF
TGTGCCAGCAGTGAAGGCCTCGGGACTAGCGGAACCCATACGCAGTATTTT
>TRBV3-1|TRBD1|TRBJ2-5|few
CASSQRQGQETQYF
TGTGCCAGCAGCCAAAGACAGGGACAAGAGACCCAGTACTTC
>TRBV15|TRBD1|TRBJ1-2|-
CATSGPPDRGRGYTF
TGTGCCACCAGCGGTCCTCCCGACAGGGGTCGGGGCTACACCTTC
>TRBV3-1|-|TRBJ2-3|-
CASRDGPGETDTQYF
TGTGCCAGCAGAGACGGGCCCGGGGAGACAGATACGCAGTATTTT
>TRBV20-1|TRBD1|TRBJ1-2|-
CSSTRQGYGYTF
TGCAGTTCCACCAGACAGGGATATGGCTACACCTTC
>TRBV28|TRBD1|TRBJ2-1|many
CASSFRGRNEQFF
TGTGCCAGCAGTTTCAGGGGGCGGAATGAGCAGTTCTTC
>TRBV5-6|-|TRBJ2-5|-
CASKEPRGQYF
TGTGCCAGCAAGGAGCCGCGGGGTCAGTACTTC
>TRBV6-1|TRBD1|TRBJ1-2|few
CASSEGTGVLWGSYTF
TGTGCCAGCAGTGAAGGAACAGGGGTGCTCTGGGGTTCCTACACCTTC
>TRBV7-6|-|TRBJ2-3|once
CASRAPDRDTQYF
TGTGCCAGTCGGGCCCCGGATCGAGATACGCAGTATTTT
>TRBV11-3|-|TRBJ2-1|-
CASSLVGRSVFF
TGTGCCAGCAGCTTAGTTGGCAGGTCGGTATTCTTC
>TRBV27|-|TRBJ2-7|many
CASSQGPGRVYNEQYF
TGTGCCAGCAGCCAGGGTCCGGGTAGGGTGTACAACGAGCAGTACTTC
>TRBV6-2/TRBV6-3|-|TRBJ1-1|many
CASSSYTEAFF
TGTGCCAGCAGTTCGTACACTGAAGCTTTCTTT
>TRBV2|-|TRBJ2-2|many
CAITPRRSPGELFF
TGTGCCATCACCCCCCGAAGGTCCCCCGGGGAGCTGTTTTTT
>TRBV29-1|TRBD1|TRBJ2-7|-
CSVYGTESPYEQYF
TGCAGCGTTTACGGGACAGAATCCCCCTACGAGCAGTACTTC
>TRBV11-2|-|TRBJ1-3|few
CASSLSEGSYDGTIYF
TGTGCCAGCAGCTTAAGCGAGGGGAGCTATGACGGCACCATATATTTT
>TRBV27|TRBD2|TRBJ2-1|-
CASQLAVYNEQFF
TGTGCCAGCCAGCTAGCGGTGTACAATGAGCAGTTCTTC
>TRBV12-3/TRBV12-4|-|TRBJ1-4|-
CASSPSGRATNEKLFF
TGTGCCAGCAGTCCAAGCGGACGGGCAACTAATGAAAAACTGTTTTTT
>TRBV19|TRBD2|TRBJ2-1|many
CASSTRTSGSLGGNEQFF
TGTGCCAGTAGTACCCGGACTAGCGGGAGTTTGGGGGGCAATGAGCAGTTCTTC
>TRBV19|-|TRBJ2-2|few
CASDSMGPLGTGELFF
TGTGCCAGTGACTCGATGGGACCGTTGGGCACCGGGGAGCTGTTTTTT
>TRBV11-2|-|TRBJ1-2|many
CASSSIAAYYGYTF
TGTGCCAGCAGTTCCATCGCGGCGTACTATGGCTACACCTTC
>TRBV5-1|TRBD1|TRBJ1-2|-
CASSTGTDVFNYGYTF
TGCGCCAGCAGCACGGGGACAGACGTTTTTAACTATGGCTACACCTTC
>TRBV6-2/TRBV6-3|TRBD2|TRBJ2-5|many
CASSRSGMGETQYF
TGTGCCAGCAGTAGGAGCGGGATGGGTGAGACCCAGTACTTC
>TRBV19|TRBD2|TRBJ2-1|-
CASSIVTSGSNSYNEQFF
TGTGCCAGTAGTATAGTGACTAGCGGGAGCAACTCCTACAATGAGCAGTTCTTC
>TRBV2|TRBD2|TRBJ2-2|few
CASSPGLAGEELFF
TGTGCCAGCAGCCCCGGACTAGCGGGTGAGGAGCTGTTTTTT
>TRBV7-2|-|TRBJ2-1|many
CASSLGDLYSEQFF
TGTGCCAGCAGCTTAGGGGACCTTTATTCTGAGCAGTTCTTC
>TRBV19|TRBD2|TRBJ2-7|-
CASSISSGPYEQYF
TGTGCCAGTAGTATATCTAGCGGCCCCTACGAGCAGTACTTC
>TRBV19|TRBD2|TRBJ2-2|-
CASSIGPGAGGRSGELFF
TGTGCCAGTAGTATCGGCCCCGGGGCGGGCGGGAGGTCGGGGGAGCTGTTTTTT
>TRBV9|-|TRBJ2-5|few
CASSVGTLIRETQYF
TGTGCCAGCAGCGTCGGGACACTAATCAGAGAGACCCAGTACTTC
>TRBV19|-|TRBJ1-6|few
CASSSTGVSYNSPLHF
TGTGCCAGTAGTTCGACAGGAGTCTCCTATAATTCACCCCTCCACTTT
>TRBV19|TRBD1|TRBJ1-4|-
CASSVDRGREKLFF
TGTGCCAGTAGTGTCGACAGGGGCCGAGAAAAACTGTTTTTT
>TRBV11-3|-|TRBJ2-1|many
CASSGRGRDEQFF
TGTGCCAGCAGCGGACGGGGTAGGGATGAGCAGTTCTTC
>TRBV5-1|TRBD1|TRBJ2-3|-
CASSLAIPQGARDTQYF
TGCGCCAGCAGCTTGGCGATTCCACAGGGGGCGCGAGATACGCAGTATTTT
>TRBV9|-|TRBJ1-6|-
CASSEAGTGSPLHF
TGTGCCAGCAGCGAGGCCGGCACGGGTTCACCCCTCCACTTT
>TRBV30|TRBD1|TRBJ1-6|many
CAWRTGTGGSPLHF
TGTGCCTGGAGGACCGGGACAGGGGGCTCACCCCTCCACTTT
>TRBV4-2|-|TRBJ1-1|-
CASSQDLGGRAGLNTEAFF
TGTGCCAGCAGCCAAGATTTGGGCGGACGGGCAGGGTTGAACACTGAAGCTTTCTTT
>TRBV27|-|TRBJ2-3|many
CASSQTYGDTQYF
TGTGCCAGCAGTCAAACCTACGGAGATACGCAGTATTTT
>TRBV11-2|-|TRBJ2-7|many
CASSLPTGTLYEQYF
TGTGCCAGCAGCCTACCGACAGGGACTCTCTACGAGCAGTACTTC
>TRBV12-3/TRBV12-4|TRBD2|TRBJ2-1|many
CASSRLALNEQFF
TGTGCCAGCAGCAGACTAGCGCTCAATGAGCAGTTCTTC
>TRBV25-1|TRBD2|TRBJ2-3|many
CASRITSGRDRDTQYF
TGTGCCAGCAGAATAACTAGCGGGAGGGATAGAGATACGCAGTATTTT
>TRBV7-3|-|TRBJ2-1|-
CASSLTGGATPDNEQFF
TGTGCCAGCAGCTTAACTGGGGGAGCCACTCCAGACAATGAGCAGTTCTTC
>TRBV15|TRBD1|TRBJ2-5|few
CATSQDRGLGETQYF
TGTGCCACCTCACAGGACAGGGGGCTCGGAGAGACCCAGTACTTC
>TRBV18|-|TRBJ2-4|-
CASSPKGPSAKNIQYF
TGTGCCAGCTCACCAAAGGGGCCCTCAGCCAAAAACATTCAGTACTTC
>TRBV6-1|-|TRBJ2-1|-
CASSEGGKEQFF
TGTGCCAGCAGTGAGGGGGGAAAAGAGCAGTTCTTC
>TRBV30|-|TRBJ2-3|few
CAWSEGSRADTQYF
TGTGCCTGGAGTGAGGGCTCCAGGGCAGATACGCAGTATTTT
>TRBV28|TRBD2|TRBJ2-7|many
CASSSGGVQGFKGYEQYF
TGTGCCAGCAGTAGCGGGGGGGTACAGGGGTTCAAGGGGTACGAGCAGTACTTC
>TRBV11-3|-|TRBJ1-1|many
CASSRGQPNTEAFF
TGTGCCAGCAGCCGCGGACAGCCGAACACTGAAGCTTTCTTT